A selection of T cell receptor beta chains follows, all from one sample in a study of PD-L1 blockade in urothelial cancer. Some clones are missing from TCRdb's copy, which holds only in-frame ones; the method was immunoSEQ multiplex PCR. The profile covers tens of thousands of clones, with around 87% appearing a single time and about 6% taken by the ten largest. Material: PBMCs, obtained around atezolizumab (anti-PD-L1) treatment. Receptor source: a woman between 70 and 85 years old with urothelial cancer. The CDR3 runs from the conserved cysteine through the conserved F or W. A D gene is named only where the DNA matches it firmly. Size is stated for part of the rows, as once, few or many counts, or as a class when the clone is expanded.

CDR3	DNA	V	J	size	D
CASSLGAGGVQAFF	TGTGCCAGCAGCTTAGGGGCTGGGGGGGTTCAGGCTTTCTTT	TRBV7-2	TRBJ1-1	.	.
CASSLRTGKNTGELFF	TGCGCCAGCAGCTTAAGGACAGGGAAGAACACCGGGGAGCTGTTTTTT	TRBV5-1	TRBJ2-2	.	TRBD1
CASSPRIDSVDTDTQYF	TGTGCCAGCTCGCCACGCATTGATAGCGTCGACACAGATACGCAGTATTTT	TRBV18	TRBJ2-3	once	.
CASSPLSFPYEQYF	TGTGCCAGCAGCCCCCTTTCCTTCCCCTACGAGCAGTACTTC	TRBV9	TRBJ2-7	.	.
CASSLGSNYNEQFF	TGTGCCAGCAGCTTAGGGAGTAACTACAATGAGCAGTTCTTC	TRBV7-8	TRBJ2-1	.	.
CASSPGQVGDGPQHF	TGTGCCAGCAGCCCGGGACAGGTGGGTGATGGGCCCCAGCATTTT	TRBV7-2	TRBJ1-5	.	TRBD1
CASSLAIGQGIPDTQYF	TGCGCCAGCAGCTTGGCCATAGGACAGGGCATCCCAGATACGCAGTATTTT	TRBV5-1	TRBJ2-3	few	TRBD1
CASKEAGGFSSDTQYF	TGCGCCAGCAAGGAGGCGGGGGGGTTTAGCTCAGATACGCAGTATTTT	TRBV10-2	TRBJ2-3	.	TRBD2
CASSLSGRAKASFYEQFF	TGTGCCAGCAGCCTTAGCGGGAGGGCCAAAGCATCGTTCTATGAGCAGTTCTTC	TRBV5-4	TRBJ2-1	.	TRBD2
CASSLGQSSEKLFF	TGTGCCAGCAGCTTAGGGCAGTCATCCGAAAAACTGTTTTTT	TRBV7-9	TRBJ1-4	.	.
CASRGGSGETQYF	TGCGCCAGCAGAGGTGGGTCGGGGGAGACCCAGTACTTC	TRBV5-1	TRBJ2-5	.	.
CASSLVTPSYRGKGYEQYF	TGCGCCAGCAGCTTGGTTACCCCCTCCTACAGGGGTAAAGGTTACGAGCAGTACTTC	TRBV5-1	TRBJ2-7	.	TRBD1
CASSVQGQGQAGELFF	TGTGCCAGCAGTGTCCAGGGACAGGGGCAGGCCGGGGAGCTGTTTTTT	TRBV6-4	TRBJ2-2	.	TRBD1
CASSPFRLAGNEQFF	TGTGCCAGCAGCCCATTCCGACTAGCGGGCAATGAGCAGTTCTTC	TRBV7-2	TRBJ2-1	.	TRBD2
CASSLGGQRFTGELFF	TGCGCCAGCAGCTTGGGGGGACAGCGGTTCACCGGGGAGCTGTTTTTT	TRBV5-1	TRBJ2-2	.	TRBD1
CASSLDPGSSYGYTF	TGCGCCAGCAGCTTGGACCCGGGGAGCAGCTATGGCTACACCTTC	TRBV5-1	TRBJ1-2	.	.
CAWDTEGTGGHF	TGTGCCTGGGACACCGAGGGGACAGGGGGTCACTTC	TRBV30	TRBJ2-7	.	TRBD1
CASILRTGDSNQPQHF	TGTGCCAGTATCCTTAGGACCGGGGATAGCAATCAGCCCCAGCATTTT	TRBV19	TRBJ1-5	.	.
CAWSVAGAGNTIYF	TGTGCCTGGAGTGTAGCAGGGGCTGGAAACACCATATATTTT	TRBV30	TRBJ1-3	.	.
CASSFRGQGKETQYF	TGCGCCAGCAGCTTTCGCGGACAGGGGAAAGAGACCCAGTACTTC	TRBV5-1	TRBJ2-5	.	TRBD1
CASSLLAGDHTGELFF	TGTGCCAGCAGCTTACTAGCGGGAGATCACACCGGGGAGCTGTTTTTT	TRBV11-2	TRBJ2-2	.	TRBD2
CSVDSGGGAGNTIYF	TGCAGCGTTGACTCTGGTGGGGGGGCAGGAAACACCATATATTTT	TRBV29-1	TRBJ1-3	.	.
CASSLGGTGFSGNTIYF	TGTGCCAGCAGCTTGGGGGGAACAGGGTTCTCTGGAAACACCATATATTTT	TRBV5-6	TRBJ1-3	.	.
CASSSRLAGGRETQYF	TGTGCCAGCAGCTCTCGACTAGCGGGAGGCCGAGAGACCCAGTACTTC	TRBV5-6	TRBJ2-5	once	TRBD2
CASSLDRYNEQFF	TGTGCCAGCAGCTTGGACAGGTACAATGAGCAGTTCTTC	TRBV7-7	TRBJ2-1	.	TRBD1
CAGGKSQETQYF	TGTGCTGGGGGGAAAAGCCAAGAGACCCAGTACTTC	TRBV2	TRBJ2-5	.	.
CASSPRGLSGRDEQYF	TGTGCCAGCAGCCCCCGGGGTTTGAGCGGGAGGGACGAGCAGTACTTC	TRBV28	TRBJ2-7	many	TRBD2
CASSIGSPNTEAFF	TGTGCCAGTAGTATAGGTTCTCCGAACACTGAAGCTTTCTTT	TRBV19	TRBJ1-1	.	.
CASRTSRGYEQYF	TGTGCCAGCCGGACTAGCCGAGGCTACGAGCAGTACTTC	TRBV27	TRBJ2-7	.	TRBD2
CASSLQASTDTQYF	TGTGCCAGCAGCTTACAGGCTAGCACAGATACGCAGTATTTT	TRBV7-8	TRBJ2-3	.	.
CAISNRLLTSGRAGTGELFF	TGTGCCATCAGCAATAGGCTACTGACTAGCGGGAGGGCCGGTACCGGGGAGCTGTTTTTT	TRBV10-3	TRBJ2-2	once	TRBD2
CASQTQISTDTQYF	TGTGCCAGTCAGACACAAATCAGCACAGATACGCAGTATTTT	TRBV28	TRBJ2-3	few	.
CASSPRQGVSPLHF	TGTGCCAGCAGTCCCCGACAGGGGGTGTCACCCCTCCACTTT	TRBV6-1	TRBJ1-6	.	TRBD1
CASKREALRTEAFF	TGTGCCAGCAAAAGGGAGGCGTTGAGAACTGAAGCTTTCTTT	TRBV6-1	TRBJ1-1	.	.
CASSQDGRRDSYQPQHF	TGTGCCAGCAGCCAAGACGGGCGCCGGGACAGCTATCAGCCCCAGCATTTT	TRBV4-2	TRBJ1-5	.	TRBD1
CASSPRQGLGDTGELFF	TGTGCCAGCTCACCGCGACAGGGTCTTGGGGACACCGGGGAGCTGTTTTTT	TRBV18	TRBJ2-2	few	TRBD1
CASHRSGADTQYF	TGTGCCAGCCACCGGTCAGGGGCAGATACGCAGTATTTT	TRBV6-1	TRBJ2-3	.	.
CASSSRGYEQYF	TGTGCCAGCAGTAGCAGGGGCTACGAGCAGTACTTC	TRBV6-6	TRBJ2-7	.	.
CASSHRGISNTIYF	TGTGCCAGCAGTCACAGGGGGATAAGTAACACCATATATTTT	TRBV2	TRBJ1-3	.	TRBD1
CASSVGSTEQFF	TGTGCCAGCAGCGTGGGGAGTACTGAGCAGTTCTTC	TRBV9	TRBJ2-1	.	.
CASSGTSFGEQYF	TGTGCCAGCAGCGGGACTAGTTTTGGCGAGCAGTACTTC	TRBV25-1	TRBJ2-7	.	TRBD2
CASSLGTGVSFEKLFF	TGTGCCAGCAGCTTAGGTACAGGGGTCTCCTTCGAAAAACTGTTTTTT	TRBV7-8	TRBJ1-4	.	TRBD1
CASSQTPGQGMGGYTF	TGTGCCAGCAGCCAGACCCCGGGACAGGGGATGGGGGGCTACACCTTC	TRBV7-8	TRBJ1-2	.	TRBD1
CASSSDGTGLIGYGYTF	TGTGCCAGCAGCTCGGATGGGACAGGGCTCATTGGGTATGGCTACACCTTC	TRBV7-9	TRBJ1-2	once	TRBD1
CASSMLGHLAKNIQYF	TGTGCCAGTAGTATGTTAGGACATCTAGCCAAAAACATTCAGTACTTC	TRBV19	TRBJ2-4	.	.
CASSYSSTRNTGELFF	TGTGCCAGCAGTTACTCCTCGACTAGGAACACCGGGGAGCTGTTTTTT	TRBV6-6	TRBJ2-2	.	.